This T cell receptor beta chain was captured in a study of siplizumab effects on memory and regulatory T cells (dated by TCRdb to about 2019). A note on the overall study: Across roughly 8 responder-stimulator pairs, mixed lymphocyte reactions were run in pairs, one with siplizumab at approximately 1 ug/mL and one without drug. The effect of the anti-CD2 antibody siplizumab on alloreactive T-cell subsets was examined in allogeneic mixed lymphocyte reactions constructed from human PBMCs. What the research found in general, with its limitations: About 75-95% of proliferating CD4+ or CD8+ clones could not be given a naive or memory phenotype. Whether proliferating Tregs from siplizumab cultures actually had suppressive function was not functionally confirmed. Among mappable alloreactive CD4+ clones, an average Treg-derived fraction of roughly 71% was observed with siplizumab, compared with 26.9% in control reactions. Sequences below about 10^-5 frequency were poorly captured, so only a minor fraction of alloreactive clones could be mapped to unstimulated subsets. Unstimulated naive T cells appeared to be more diverse than memory T cells, and naive cells seemed to make a substantial contribution to the alloresponse. Siplizumab significantly lowered the cumulative frequency of alloreactive sequences that could be traced to unstimulated CD4+ memory T cells.

The CDR3 numbers 21 residues from cysteine through phenylalanine. The retained sequence is limited to the CDR3, 63 bases, with the frame set at the first base. The germline V gene (reference sequence) gives CDR1 as LNHNV and CDR2 as YYDKDF. The junction shows trimming of 1 base on V and 2 bases on J, and the gene matches do not reach 13 bases of it. Worth noting for this clone: It lacks a known antigen. The input lacks base qualities; no much larger clone sits a single base away.

Cells from the mixed lymphocyte reactions were cocultured for about six days at 37 degrees C. After responder PBMCs were labelled with CFSE and stimulator PBMCs with Violet Dye, the two populations were combined at a 1:1 ratio. Sorted unstimulated T cells and proliferating T cells recovered from mixed lymphocyte reactions underwent TCRbeta CDR3 sequencing. Fresh whole blood from 9 to 10 HLA-typed healthy donors served as the source for isolating PBMCs. After the mixed lymphocyte reaction, proliferating CFSE-low responder T cells were FACS-sorted for TCR sequencing. Libraries were constructed by the immunoSEQ multiplex PCR assay. Some 100,000 TCR templates per sample were assayed by the deep sequencing platform. Genomic DNA extracted from sorted T cells was used for TCRbeta CDR3 sequencing. Under the source paper's analysis protocol: Clonal analysis of TCRbeta CDR3 data was done in the R programming language. Alloreactive CD4+ and CD8+ clones were defined by comparing unstimulated samples with post-reaction CFSE-low samples. Regulatory or non-regulatory origin of alloreactive CD4+ clones was assigned by matching sequences to the sorted unstimulated Treg and non-Treg repertoires. This immuneACCESS table, as held by TCRdb, lists in-frame sequences with V and J called but not all clones. Of the missing ones, under half trace to an unresolved V gene in checked studies; the others have no known cause. From that table come the V and J calls and clone size; the DNA was used to work out D and trimming. Here the sample has 15,000 or so clones; about 43% occur a single time. Over 6% of the sample is in the top ten clones.

The source material was CFSE-low (dividing) CD4+ T cells sorted from an allogeneic mixed lymphocyte reaction. This clonotype was obtained from a human donor in good health; the cells came from an allogeneic mixed lymphocyte reaction. Some clones in this sample may be carry-over from other donors' samples. Recombination joined TRBV15 with TRBJ2-1; 14 central nucleotides agree with TRBD2. The CDR3 region has the sequence CATSRVPPGLAGVVTYNEQFF. The bases are TGTGCCACCAGCAGAGTTCCCCCGGGACTAGCGGGAGTGGTGACCTACAATGAGCAGTTCTTC.